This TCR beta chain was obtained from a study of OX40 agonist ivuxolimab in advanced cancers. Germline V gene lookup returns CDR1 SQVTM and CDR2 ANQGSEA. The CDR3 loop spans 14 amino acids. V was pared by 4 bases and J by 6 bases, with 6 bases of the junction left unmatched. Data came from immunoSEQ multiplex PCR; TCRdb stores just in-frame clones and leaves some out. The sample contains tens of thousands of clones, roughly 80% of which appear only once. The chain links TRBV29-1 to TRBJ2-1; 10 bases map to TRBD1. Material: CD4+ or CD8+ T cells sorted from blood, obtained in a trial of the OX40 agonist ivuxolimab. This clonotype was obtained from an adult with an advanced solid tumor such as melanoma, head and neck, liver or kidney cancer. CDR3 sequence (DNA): TGCAGCGTTGGTGGGACAGGGGTGGGCAATGAGCAGTTCTTC. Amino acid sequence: CSVGGTGVGNEQFF.